Below, 26 T cell receptor beta chains from the same sample are listed, as sequenced in a study of beta chain features in type 1 diabetes. Expressed TCRB transcripts were sequenced, since all the RNA that had been isolated was reverse transcribed. Measured with immunoSEQ multiplex PCR; TCRdb has only the in-frame clones, and not every one. The table includes 120,000 to 150,000 clones, less than 9% detected once. Sequenced sample: central memory CD4+ T cells from blood. The receptors derive from a woman aged 25 to 45 in good health.

A remark on this clone: Here the CDR3 omits its conserved ending phenylalanine or tryptophan, so a read error is the likely source. It is unclear where the CDR3 begins or ends on the DNA, so no DNA is shown, and the CDR3 is as TCRdb lists it. The chain carries TRBV30 and TRBJ2-7; the table's D call, TRBD1, has no DNA check behind it. The CDR3 contains 12 residues when both ends are counted. Germline CDR1 reads GTSNPN; CDR2 reads SVGIG (reference sequence). The CDR3 spells CAWSRRRDRVFI.

The chain carries TRBV7-2 and TRBJ2-5; 7 bases line up with TRBD2. Germline V gene sequence: CDR1 SGHTA, CDR2 FQGNSA. V lost 2 bases, J lost 4 bases, and 13 bases stayed unmatched. The CDR3 loop spans 17 amino acids. CDR3 sequence (DNA): TGTGCCAGCAGCTTATCCGGGCTAGCGGAAGTAGGAGAGACCCAGTACTTC. Residues: CASSLSGLAEVGETQYF.

This clone came up a few times. A read error may account for a junction end that differs from germline. The rearrangement links TRBV5-5 to TRBJ2-7; D is undetermined. This CDR3 is 13 amino acids long. Germline CDR1 and CDR2: SGHKS and YYEKEE (reference sequence). CDR3 nucleotides: TGCGCCAGCAGCCAAGCTCTCATGAACGAGCAGTACTTC. Translated: CASSQALMNEQYF.

Only a few counts were recorded for this clone. The CDR3: CASSLRPRDVYNEQFF. For the CDR3, the DNA is TGTGCCAGCAGCTTACGTCCGCGGGACGTATACAATGAGCAGTTCTTC. The chain combines TRBV7-3 with TRBJ2-1; D perhaps matches TRBD2 (6 bases). This CDR3 has 16 residues. From germline, CDR1 is SGHTA and CDR2 FQGTGA. The V gene lost 2 bases and the J gene lost 4 bases, with 15 bases spanning the gap.

This chain links TRBV28 with TRBJ2-1; weak D call: TRBD1 (6 bases). There are 16 residues in the CDR3. Germline CDR1 reads MDHEN; CDR2 reads SYDVKM. V dropped 6 bases and J dropped 2 bases, with 17 bases sitting between them. CDR3 in DNA: TGTGCCAGCAGCCCGATGACCGCAGGGGCCTACAATGAGCAGTTCTTC. This encodes CASSPMTAGAYNEQFF.

This clone was counted a few times. The V call is TRBV13, the J call TRBJ2-7, with TRBD2 identical over 11 bases. Germline V gives CDR1 PRHDT, CDR2 FYEKMQ (reference sequence). The CDR3 has 17 residues. J was trimmed by 2 bases and V by 4 bases; bases with no gene match: 10. The CDR3 region is CASSSTLQLAGAYEQYF. CDR3 nucleotide sequence: TGTGCCAGCAGCTCAACCCTTCAACTAGCGGGAGCCTACGAGCAGTACTTC.

This clone was counted many times. The chain combines TRBV30 with TRBJ2-4; D is possibly TRBD1 (6 bases). The CDR3 is 14 residues long. Germline CDR1 is GTSNPN and CDR2 is SVGIG (reference sequence). Trimming stripped 4 bases from V and 1 base from J, with 11 bases between. In DNA form, the CDR3 reads TGTGCCTGGACACAGGGTAGGGCCAAAAACATTCAGTACTTC. Translation: CAWTQGRAKNIQYF.

This clone was recorded at least ten times. The chain joins TRBV10-3 to TRBJ1-4; D is uncertain. V was clipped by 0 bases and J by 5 bases, with 7 bases between them. CDR3 length equals 14 residues. Germline V gene lookup returns CDR1 ENHRY and CDR2 SYGVKD. The CDR3 sequence is CAISESKENEKLFF. The CDR3 nucleotides read TGTGCCATCAGTGAGTCAAAAGAGAATGAAAAACTGTTTTTT.

Points on this clone: Other DNA sequences in the same sample also yield this CDR3. This chain uses TRBV7-2 with TRBJ2-2; D is unresolved. Germline CDR1 reads SGHTA; CDR2 reads FQGNSA. V lost 1 base and J 0 bases, leaving 9 bases between the germline ends. The CDR3 spans 16 residues. The CDR3 DNA sequence: TGTGCCAGCAGCTTAGTTTCCGGTACGAACACCGGGGAGCTGTTTTTT. Translation: CASSLVSGTNTGELFF.

This clone appeared a few times. The rearrangement joins TRBV11-1 to TRBJ1-1; D unresolved. Trimming stripped 3 bases from V and 1 base from J, with 6 bases between. This CDR3 region has 13 residues. From germline, CDR1 is SGHAT and CDR2 FQDESV (reference sequence). CDR3 amino acids: CASSFNGNTEAFF. The DNA of the CDR3 is TGTGCCAGCAGCTTCAACGGGAACACTGAAGCTTTCTTT. The full variable domain, its missing parts supplied by reference TRBV11-1 and TRBJ1-1, is EAEVAQSPRYKITEKSQAVAFWCDPISGHATLYWYRQILGQGPELLVQFQDESVVDDSQLPKDRFSAERLKGVDSTLKIQPAELGDSAMYLCASSFNGNTEAFFGQGTRLTVV.

This clone was seen only a few times. The chain uses TRBV29-1 and TRBJ2-3; D is perhaps TRBD1 (6 bases). The V and J ends lost 2 bases and 1 base respectively, with 19 bases between them. Germline CDR1 is SQVTM and CDR2 is ANQGSEA. The CDR3 extends over 17 amino acids. The CDR3 coding sequence is TGCAGCGTTGAAAGGGTTTTGGACAGACTCCGCACAGATACGCAGTATTTT. Amino acid sequence: CSVERVLDRLRTDTQYF.

CDR3 region: CASSYERTYGYTF. The DNA for the CDR3 is TGTGCCAGCAGTTACGAGAGAACGTATGGCTACACCTTC. The chain links TRBV6-6 to TRBJ1-2; D gene uncertain. Germline V gene lookup returns CDR1 MNHNY and CDR2 SVGAGI (reference sequence). The CDR3 has 13 residues. The V and J ends lost 2 bases and 5 bases respectively, with 9 bases between them.

This chain links TRBV28 with TRBJ2-7, with a weak D call TRBD2 (5 bases). Trimming pared 2 bases from V and 1 base from J, leaving 21 bases between. This CDR3 is 18 amino acids long. Germline V gene lookup returns CDR1 MDHEN and CDR2 SYDVKM. The chain's CDR3 is CASSLNLLATKRSYEQYF. The DNA of the CDR3 is TGTGCCAGCAGTTTAAATCTCCTGGCGACTAAAAGATCCTACGAGCAGTACTTC.

The V gene is TRBV7-2, the J gene TRBJ2-7; the D gene is possibly TRBD1 (6 bases). CDR3 length: 16 amino acids. V lost 0 bases, J lost 5 bases, and 17 bases lay in between. Germline CDR1 reads SGHTA; CDR2 reads FQGNSA. This chain's CDR3 is CASSLALRARGNEQYF. In DNA form, the CDR3 reads TGTGCCAGCAGCTTAGCGCTTCGTGCCAGGGGAAACGAGCAGTACTTC.

This clone appeared a few times. CDR3 protein: CASSRTEAAGANVLTF. The CDR3 coding sequence is TGTGCCAGCAGCCGCACGGAGGCTGCTGGGGCCAACGTCCTGACTTTC. The rearrangement uses TRBV7-2 and TRBJ2-6; perhaps TRBD2 as D (5 bases). In germline, CDR1 is SGHTA, CDR2 FQGNSA. This CDR3 comprises 16 residues. V was shortened by 5 bases and J by 2 bases, with 13 bases between the two germline ends.

Note on this clone: At one boundary the junction diverges from the germline segment, which might be a read error. This chain uses TRBV7-2 with TRBJ2-5; TRBD1 agrees at 8 bases. CDR3 length equals 15 residues. Germline loops: CDR1 SGHTA, CDR2 FQGNSA. The CDR3, as DNA: TGCGCCAGCAGCCGACGAACAGGGGGTCAAGAGACCCAGTACTTC. Translating gives CASSRRTGGQETQYF.

The chain links TRBV28 to TRBJ2-3, with D tentatively TRBD1 (6 bases). Per germline, CDR1 MDHEN and CDR2 SYDVKM. V was shortened by 4 bases and J by 6 bases, with 14 bases between the two germline ends. The CDR3 contains 14 residues. CDR3 amino acids: CASSSPQGWDTQYF. The CDR3 DNA reads as TGTGCCAGCAGTTCCCCGCAGGGGTGGGATACGCAGTATTTT.

This clone has ten or more counts. This rearrangement joins TRBV30 to TRBJ2-1; no firm D call. Looked up from germline, CDR1 is GTSNPN and CDR2 is SVGIG (reference sequence). The CDR3 is made up of 13 amino acids. V was cut by 0 bases and J by 3 bases, with 6 bases left in between. CDR3 sequence (DNA): TGTGCCTGGAGTGTCTACGACTACAATGAGCAGTTCTTC. As protein: CAWSVYDYNEQFF.

The chain carries TRBV19 and TRBJ1-5; possible D gene TRBD1, 6 bases. Germline CDR1 reads LNHDA; CDR2 reads SQIVND (reference sequence). The V gene lost 2 bases and the J gene lost 6 bases, with 11 bases spanning the gap. This CDR3 contains 14 residues. DNA of the CDR3: TGTGCCAGTAGTATAATGGTGGGGGCTCAGCCCCAGCATTTT. Its protein product is CASSIMVGAQPQHF.

The chain has TRBV7-6 and TRBJ1-2; the D is unclear. Germline CDR1 reads SGHVS; CDR2 reads FNYEAQ. Trimming cost V 0 bases and J 8 bases, with 13 bases left between them. This CDR3 has 14 residues. The CDR3 DNA follows: TGTGCCAGCAGCTTAGCTACGGGGTCCGGCGGCTACACCTTC. Translating gives CASSLATGSGGYTF.

The V and J genes are TRBV28 and TRBJ1-4, with a possible D match to TRBD1 (6 bases). In germline, CDR1 is MDHEN, CDR2 SYDVKM. Trimming took off 6 bases at V and 8 bases at J, with 13 bases between the two ends. The CDR3 loop spans 13 amino acids. The CDR3 loop is CASSNRVEEKLFF. The CDR3 DNA follows: TGTGCCAGCAGCAACAGGGTTGAAGAAAAACTGTTTTTT.

This chain joins TRBV30 and TRBJ1-5, with D tentatively TRBD1 (6 bases). Germline loops: CDR1 GTSNPN, CDR2 SVGIG (reference sequence). Trimming pared 2 bases from V and 2 bases from J, leaving 10 bases between. The CDR3 covers 14 residues. CDR3 sequence: CAWSLDSGNQPQHF. The CDR3 DNA reads TGTGCCTGGAGTCTGGACAGCGGCAATCAGCCCCAGCATTTT.

This clone came up many times. The chain couples TRBV2 to TRBJ2-6; 8 bases fit TRBD1. Trimming took 8 bases from V and 3 from J; bases not matched to a gene: 6. This CDR3 spans 15 amino acids. CDR1 is SNHLY, CDR2 FYNNEI, per germline. The CDR3, as DNA: TGTGCCAGCGCCGGACAGGGTGTTGGGGCCAACGTCCTGACTTTC. It yields the protein CASAGQGVGANVLTF.

This clone came up many times. J is TRBJ2-1 and V is TRBV9; tentative D call: TRBD2 (5 bases). The CDR3 totals 16 residues. Germline V gene data show CDR1 as SGDLS and CDR2 as YYNGEE. The V end lost 4 bases, the J end lost 3 bases, and 17 bases lay between the germline ends. The CDR3 sequence is CASSRIGVALYNEQFF. Written as DNA, the CDR3 is TGTGCCAGCAGCCGCATCGGGGTGGCCCTCTACAATGAGCAGTTCTTC.

A few counts support this clone. CDR3 residues: CASSPPGLASQETQYF. In nucleotides, the CDR3 is TGTGCCAGCAGTCCCCCGGGACTAGCGTCCCAAGAGACCCAGTACTTC. The chain carries TRBV28 and TRBJ2-5; 10 bases fit TRBD2. Germline V gene sequence: CDR1 MDHEN, CDR2 SYDVKM. Germline trimming cut 5 bases from V and 1 base from J; bases unmatched to any gene: 7. CDR3 size: 16 residues.

V usage is TRBV27 and J usage is TRBJ1-5, with 7 bases matching TRBD1. J gave up 0 bases and V 5 bases, and 4 bases lay outside the gene matches. The germline CDR1 and CDR2 sequences are MNHEY and SMNVEV (reference sequence). The CDR3 loop spans 15 amino acids. DNA of the CDR3: TGTGCCAGCAGTCGTGACAGGGCTAGCAATCAGCCCCAGCATTTT. It translates to CASSRDRASNQPQHF.